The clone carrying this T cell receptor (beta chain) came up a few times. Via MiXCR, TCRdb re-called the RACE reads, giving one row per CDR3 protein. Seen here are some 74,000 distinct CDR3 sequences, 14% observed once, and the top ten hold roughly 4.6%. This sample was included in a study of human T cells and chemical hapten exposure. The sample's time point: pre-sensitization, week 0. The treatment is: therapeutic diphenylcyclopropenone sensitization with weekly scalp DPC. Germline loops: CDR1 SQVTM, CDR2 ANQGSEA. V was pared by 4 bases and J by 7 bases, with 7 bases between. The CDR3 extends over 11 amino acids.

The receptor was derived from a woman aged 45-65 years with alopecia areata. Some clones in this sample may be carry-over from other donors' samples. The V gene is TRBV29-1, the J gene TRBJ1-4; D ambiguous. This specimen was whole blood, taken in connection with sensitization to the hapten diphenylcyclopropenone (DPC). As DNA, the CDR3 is TGCAGCGTTGTGTGGGGTGAAAAACTGTTTTTT. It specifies CSVVWGEKLFF.